This T cell receptor (beta chain) comes out of a study of T cell responses to AZD1222 COVID-19 vaccine. CDR1 and CDR2 (germline): SGDLS, YYNGEE. Trimming removed 0 bases from V and 4 bases from J, with 8 bases in between. The CDR3 is 14 amino acids. Sequenced by immunoSEQ multiplex PCR; TCRdb stores in-frame clones only, minus some. The sample yields fewer than 120,000 clones, 70% to 90% seen once. The sequences come from peripheral blood, collected 28 days after the second AZD1222 dose. This clonotype was obtained from an adult who received the AZD1222 COVID-19 vaccine. V usage is TRBV9 and J usage is TRBJ1-3, with D possibly matching TRBD1 (5 bases). This CDR3 reads CASSVEQVGNTIYF. CDR3 nucleotides: TGTGCCAGCAGCGTAGAACAGGTCGGAAACACCATATATTTT.